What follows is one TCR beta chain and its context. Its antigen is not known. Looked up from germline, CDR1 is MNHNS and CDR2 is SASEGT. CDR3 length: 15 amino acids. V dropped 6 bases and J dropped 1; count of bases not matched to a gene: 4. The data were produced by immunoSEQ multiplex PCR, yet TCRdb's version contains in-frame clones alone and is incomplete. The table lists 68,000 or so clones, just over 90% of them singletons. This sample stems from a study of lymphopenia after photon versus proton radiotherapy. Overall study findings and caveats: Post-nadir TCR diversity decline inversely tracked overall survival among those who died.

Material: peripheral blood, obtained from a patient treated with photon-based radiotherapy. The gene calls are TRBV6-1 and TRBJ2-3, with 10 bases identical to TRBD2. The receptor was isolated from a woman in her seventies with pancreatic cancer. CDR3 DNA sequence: TGTGCCAGCAGCGCTAGCGGGAGAGGCACAGATACGCAGTATTTT. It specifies CASSASGRGTDTQYF.